Described below is a single T cell receptor beta chain sequence and its context. Its target is not known. With UMI labels, 5' RACE was used to prepare the TRB cDNA libraries. With the 5' RACE reads reprocessed, TCRdb shows one record per CDR3 protein and no DNA. Recorded for this sample: more than 100,000 distinct CDR3 sequences. This specimen belongs to a study of CXCR3-negative and CXCR3-positive naive CD8 T cells. Study in general: Roughly 135 million TRB reads were obtained overall (about 1.5 +/- 0.3 million per library).

Study-wide results and caveats: Against CXCR3-negative naive cells, CXCR3-positive naive cells showed more hydrophobic TRB CDR3s. Memory cells showed distinct TRBV-TRBJ patterns, while the two naive subsets matched. Similarly elevated diversity marked both naive subsets, with memory CD8+ cells showing far lower diversity.

CD45RO-CCR7+CD27+CD95- defined naive CD8+ T cells. Sequencing used naive CXCR3+ CD8+ T cells from blood. Subset denoted: CD45RO-CCR7+CD27+CD95- naive CD8+ T cells expressing CXCR3 (TNR3+). The sequence derives from a human donor in good health. Some clones in this sample may be carry-over from other donors' samples.

CDR3 region: CSVVLSDYNEQFF. The gene calls are TRBV29-1 and TRBJ2-1. Germline CDR1 reads SQVTM; CDR2 reads ANQGSEA. CDR3 size: 13 residues.